One T cell receptor beta chain is described in this entry. Germline loops: CDR1 SGHKS, CDR2 YYEKEE (reference sequence). The CDR3 runs 13 residues. The J segment lost 4 bases and the V segment lost 4 bases, leaving 4 bases of the junction unmatched. Clones were sequenced by immunoSEQ multiplex PCR, and TCRdb holds only the in-frame ones, with some missing. The profile covers 200,000 to 250,000 clones, with 84% appearing a single time and about 7.8% taken by the ten largest. The entry originates in a study of blood T cell repertoires in COVID-19. Study context: T cells, B-cell-depleted T cells, or PBMCs supplied cDNA or gDNA.

One Seattle source followed patients from active infection through their disease course. Material: peripheral blood. The chain uses TRBV5-5 and TRBJ2-7, with 8 nucleotides matching TRBD1. This sequence originates from a woman of 80 years or more with COVID-19, enrolled during active disease. This CDR3 reads CASSRQGRYEQYF. DNA for the CDR3: TGTGCCAGCAGCCGACAGGGGAGGTACGAGCAGTACTTC.